This T cell receptor beta chain was profiled in a study of metastatic and nonmetastatic thyroid tumors. Study summary: Peripheral blood and tumor or nodule samples from malignant and benign thyroid patients were compared.

No patient had received any treatment before thyroid surgery. Methods used by the authors: Clinicopathological groups differed in CDR3, with these differences serving to build a distant-metastasis classifier for papillary thyroid cancer. TCRdb ran MiXCR on the PCR reads. It is TCRdb's table, rather than the study itself, that gives the V and J calls and clone size. Found here are 20,000 to 25,000 clones, about 24% of them singletons; the top ten hold approximately 12%. On this clone itself: A much more abundant neighbour one base away suggests this may be a read error. Other nucleotide sequences from this sample produce the same CDR3.

In germline, CDR1 is MDHEN, CDR2 SYDVKM. The CDR3 is 15 residues long. The chain couples TRBV28 to TRBJ2-5; perhaps D is TRBD1 or TRBD2 (5 bases each). The sequencing sample was made of tumor tissue. The sequence was collected from a male donor with papillary thyroid cancer or a benign thyroid nodule (not recorded which). Some clones in this sample may be carry-over from other donors' samples. CDR3 nucleotide sequence: TGTGCCAGCAGACCCCGCCGGGGCCTGGGGGAGACACAGTACTTC. Protein: CASRPRRGLGETQYF.